This T cell receptor beta chain was identified in a study of blood T cell repertoires in COVID-19. The protocol was immunoSEQ multiplex PCR, while the TCRdb copy is restricted to in-frame clones and leaves out a portion. The sample carries 400,000 to 500,000 clones, about 88% recorded once. Participants were aged roughly 18 to 100 years from around 24 US areas. Cohorts were determined from participant-reported clinical history. No more than 2 weeks before study entry, exposed participants had met a case of COVID-19. The CDR3 runs to 14 residues. Germline CDR1 reads KGHSH; CDR2 reads LQKENI. The V gene lost 6 bases and the J gene lost 2 bases, with 14 bases spanning the gap.

The chain employs TRBV18 and TRBJ2-7, with a possible D match to TRBD2 (5 bases). Sequenced material: PBMCs or T cells enriched from blood (not recorded which). This TCR was sampled from a woman younger than 30 who had been exposed to COVID-19. CDR3 loop: CASSPPGSTYEQYF. The DNA of the CDR3 is TGTGCCAGCTCCCCCCCGGGGAGCACCTACGAGCAGTACTTC.